The 16 T cell receptor beta chains below all came from one sample that was sequenced in a study of memory CD4+ T cells and cytomegalovirus serostatus. The sort gate was single viable CD3+CD4+CD8-CD45RO+ cells for memory CD4+ T cells. Measured with immunoSEQ multiplex PCR; TCRdb has only the in-frame clones, and not every one. The profile covers some 87,000 clones, with under 90% appearing a single time and less than 4.5% taken by the ten largest. Source material: memory CD4+ T cells from blood. These receptors all come from an adult in good health and CMV-seropositive.

The gene calls are TRBV9 and TRBJ2-7, with D possibly being TRBD1 or TRBD2 (5 bases each). From germline, CDR1 is SGDLS and CDR2 YYNGEE. V lost 0 bases, J lost 2 bases, and 12 bases lay in between. The CDR3 spans 15 residues. CDR3 sequence (DNA): TGTGCCAGCAGCGTAGGGGGGAACGGAGCCTACGAGCAGTACTTC. This translates into CASSVGGNGAYEQYF.

The CDR3 region has the DNA TGTGCCAGCAGCCTTACTAGCGGGAGCACAGATACGCAGTATTTT. As protein: CASSLTSGSTDTQYF. The chain joins TRBV7-3 to TRBJ2-3; 9 positions match TRBD2. Trimming at V came to 5 bases and at J to 0 bases, leaving 3 bases not matched to a gene. CDR3 length: 15 residues. Germline V lookup: CDR1 SGHTA, CDR2 FQGTGA.

V is TRBV7-9 and J is TRBJ1-2; D uncertain. Trimming shortened V by 7 bases and J by 3 bases, and 12 bases separated the two germline ends. Per germline, CDR1 SEHNR and CDR2 FQNEAQ (reference sequence). The CDR3 is 13 residues long. CDR3 nucleotide sequence: TGTGCCAGCACCGAGGACTCGCACTATGGCTACACCTTC. It specifies CASTEDSHYGYTF.

The chain carries TRBV6-5 and TRBJ2-3; D uncertain. Germline V gene lookup returns CDR1 MNHEY and CDR2 SVGAGI. This CDR3 has 15 residues. The V end lost 6 bases, the J end lost 4 bases, and 17 bases lay between the germline ends. The CDR3 DNA sequence: TGTGCCAGCAGGCTGGCTAGTAGTAGGGCAGATACGCAGTATTTT. Its protein product is CASRLASSRADTQYF.

The chain couples TRBV19 to TRBJ2-3; 9 positions agree with TRBD1. V lost 5 bases to trimming and J lost 0 bases; unmatched junction nucleotides: 6. Per the germline V gene, CDR1 is LNHDA and CDR2 is SQIVND (reference sequence). The CDR3 covers 16 residues. CDR3 coding DNA: TGTGCCAGTAGTCCCGGGACAGGGATTAGCACAGATACGCAGTATTTT. Encoded protein: CASSPGTGISTDTQYF.

The gene calls are TRBV19 and TRBJ1-5; no firm D call. The germline V gene has CDR1 LNHDA and CDR2 SQIVND (reference sequence). This CDR3 contains 13 residues. Trimming cost V 7 bases and J 3 bases, with 10 bases left between them. DNA of the CDR3: TGTGCCAGTAACACCCAATTCAATCAGCCCCAGCATTTT. Translation: CASNTQFNQPQHF. The full variable domain, rest sourced from reference TRBV19 and TRBJ1-5, is DGGITQSPKYLFRKEGQNVTLSCEQNLNHDAMYWYRQDPGQGLRLIYYSQIVNDFQKGDIAEGYSVSREKKESFPLTVTSAQKNPTAFYLCASNTQFNQPQHFGDGTRLSIL.

The chain uses TRBV5-1 and TRBJ2-3; 8 nucleotides line up with TRBD1. CDR1 SGHRS and CDR2 YFSETQ come from the germline V gene. CDR3 length equals 14 residues. V shed 4 bases and J 3 bases; nucleotides not matched to a gene: 4. In DNA, the CDR3 is TGCGCCAGCAGCACAGGACAGGGAACAGATACGCAGTATTTT. This gives the protein CASSTGQGTDTQYF.

V gene TRBV28 combines with J gene TRBJ1-1; D remains ambiguous. Germline V lookup: CDR1 MDHEN, CDR2 SYDVKM. V dropped 5 bases and J dropped 5 bases, with 18 bases sitting between them. This CDR3 has 15 amino acids. The CDR3 loop reads CASSPPGNQETEAFF. The CDR3 region has the DNA TGTGCCAGCAGTCCCCCGGGAAACCAAGAGACTGAAGCTTTCTTT.

The chain combines TRBV4-2 with TRBJ2-1; the match to TRBD1 covers 7 bases. The CDR3 is 17 residues long. Trimming took 3 bases from V and 2 from J; bases not matched to a gene: 10. Germline-derived CDR1 and CDR2 are LGHNA and YNFKEQ. CDR3 sequence (DNA): TGTGCCAGCAGCCAGACAGGGTCGGGACCAACCTACAATGAGCAGTTCTTC. It yields the protein CASSQTGSGPTYNEQFF.

The CDR3 is CASTTSNEQFF. Written as DNA, the CDR3 is TGTGCCAGTACTACTAGTAATGAGCAGTTCTTC. The chain recombines TRBV28 with TRBJ2-1; weak D call: TRBD2 (5 bases). CDR1 MDHEN and CDR2 SYDVKM come from the germline V gene. Between the trimmed V and J ends, which lost 9 bases and 7 bases, there was a span of 10 bases. There are 11 residues in the CDR3.

The chain recombines TRBV10-3 with TRBJ1-2; TRBD1 is a possible D gene (6 bases). Looked up from germline, CDR1 is ENHRY and CDR2 is SYGVKD. The CDR3 is 12 residues long. V lost 10 bases and J lost 2, with 11 bases in between. CDR3 sequence: CATGQQNYGYTF. In nucleotides, the CDR3 is TGTGCCACCGGACAGCAAAACTATGGCTACACCTTC.

This rearrangement joins TRBV5-4 to TRBJ2-7, with 11 bases lining up with TRBD2. The CDR3 is made up of 16 amino acids. The J segment lost 3 bases and the V segment lost 4 bases, leaving 9 bases of the junction unmatched. CDR1 and CDR2 (germline): SGHNT, YYREEE (reference sequence). The CDR3 is CASSQLAGGPLYEQYF. CDR3 nucleotide sequence: TGTGCCAGCAGCCAATTAGCGGGAGGGCCACTCTACGAGCAGTACTTC. Looking up the rest from reference TRBV5-4 and TRBJ2-7 gives the full variable domain: ETGVTQSPTHLIKTRGQQVTLRCSSQSGHNTVSWYQQALGQGPQFIFQYYREEENGRGNFPPRFSGLQFPNYSSELNVNALELDDSALYLCASSQLAGGPLYEQYFGPGTRLTVT.

The chain links TRBV7-9 to TRBJ1-2; perhaps TRBD1 as D (6 bases). Trimming removed 4 bases from V and 8 bases from J, with 14 bases in between. Germline CDR1 is SEHNR and CDR2 is FQNEAQ (reference sequence). The CDR3 runs 13 residues. The DNA of the CDR3 is TGTGCCAGCAGCTCAGCCCAGGGGCGCGGCTACACCTTC. It yields the protein CASSSAQGRGYTF.

The chain employs TRBV28 and TRBJ1-2; D remains unclear. The CDR3 loop spans 13 amino acids. V was clipped by 5 bases and J by 2 bases, with 9 bases between them. Germline V gene lookup returns CDR1 MDHEN and CDR2 SYDVKM. CDR3 amino acids: CASSLDLNYGYTF. Written as DNA, the CDR3 is TGTGCCAGCAGTCTCGATTTAAACTATGGCTACACCTTC.

V is TRBV4-2 and J is TRBJ2-7; TRBD1 matches at 9 bases. With V trimmed by 4 bases and J by 5 bases, 0 bases remained unmatched. The germline CDR1 and CDR2 sequences are LGHNA and YNFKEQ. The CDR3 consists of 12 residues. The CDR3 sequence: CASSRDRDEQYF. The CDR3 nucleotides are TGTGCCAGCAGCCGGGACAGGGACGAGCAGTACTTC.

This clone showed up just a few times. J is TRBJ2-7 and V is TRBV9, with D tentatively TRBD1 or TRBD2 (5 bases each). V was shortened by 0 bases and J by 5 bases, with 15 bases between the two germline ends. CDR1 is SGDLS and CDR2 is YYNGEE in the germline V gene. This CDR3 comprises 15 residues. The CDR3, as DNA: TGTGCCAGCAGCGTAGCGACGGGGCACCAAAACGAGCAGTACTTC. Protein sequence: CASSVATGHQNEQYF.